The 7 T cell receptor beta chains below were found in one sample sequenced in a study of cytomegalovirus exposure and HLA in healthy donors. Sequencing was performed with immunoSEQ multiplex PCR; in TCRdb, only in-frame clones are kept and a portion is missing. The sample holds 160,000 or so clones; around nine tenths are singletons and the top ten take 2% to 3%. The sequencing input was PBMCs. The receptors stem from a man in his late teens or twenties in good health and CMV-seropositive.

The V call is TRBV11-3, the J call TRBJ1-2; no firm D call. Trimming stripped 3 bases from V and 4 bases from J, with 6 bases between. Germline CDR1 is SGHNT and CDR2 is YENEEA. This CDR3 has 12 amino acids. The CDR3 DNA follows: TGTGCCAGCAGCTTGTCGGGCTATGGCTACACCTTC. Amino acid sequence: CASSLSGYGYTF.

V gene TRBV5-4 combines with J gene TRBJ1-2; possible D gene TRBD1, 5 bases. CDR3 length: 15 residues. V was clipped by 2 bases and J by 5 bases, with 16 bases between them. Germline lookup yields CDR1 SGHNT and CDR2 YYREEE (reference sequence). CDR3 in amino acids: CASSFGGQGRYGYTF. The DNA of the CDR3 is TGTGCCAGCAGCTTCGGTGGGCAGGGCCGTTATGGCTACACCTTC.

J is TRBJ1-1 and V is TRBV27; 7 nucleotides match TRBD1. V was pared by 4 bases and J by 2 bases, with 4 bases of the junction left unmatched. This CDR3 has 14 residues. Germline V CDR1 and CDR2: MNHEY, SMNVEV (reference sequence). The CDR3 is CASSYAGGNTEAFF. CDR3 DNA sequence: TGTGCCAGCAGTTATGCAGGGGGAAACACTGAAGCTTTCTTT.

The rearrangement links TRBV6-5 to TRBJ1-2; no reliable D call. With 8 bases removed from V and 7 bases from J, the gap between germline ends came to 17 bases. This CDR3 spans 13 amino acids. Germline CDR1 is MNHEY and CDR2 is SVGAGI. The CDR3 spells CASRRVESFGYTF. DNA for the CDR3: TGTGCCAGCCGGCGGGTGGAGTCTTTTGGCTACACCTTC.

This chain joins TRBV5-1 and TRBJ1-1, with D unresolved. V was cut by 6 bases and J by 1 base, with 13 bases left in between. Germline V gene data show CDR1 as SGHRS and CDR2 as YFSETQ. The CDR3 runs to 14 residues. The CDR3 sequence: CASTTGDGNTEAFF. The CDR3 DNA follows: TGCGCCAGCACTACGGGAGACGGGAACACTGAAGCTTTCTTT.

This rearrangement joins TRBV28 to TRBJ1-2; tentative D call: TRBD1 (5 bases). Trimming cost V 6 bases and J 4 bases, with 9 bases left between them. CDR3 length: 12 amino acids. From germline, CDR1 is MDHEN and CDR2 SYDVKM. The CDR3 loop is CASSQGTYGYTF. As DNA, the CDR3 is TGTGCCAGCAGCCAGGGTACCTATGGCTACACCTTC.

The genes are TRBV4-2 and TRBJ1-1; 7 nucleotides align to TRBD1. Looked up from germline, CDR1 is LGHNA and CDR2 is YNFKEQ. The junction had 7 bases not matched to a gene; V was cut back by 3 bases and J by 0 bases. There are 16 residues in the CDR3. CDR3 amino acids: CASSQEIQGMNTEAFF. The CDR3 bases are TGTGCCAGCAGCCAGGAAATACAGGGGATGAACACTGAAGCTTTCTTT.